This is a list of T cell receptor beta chains from one sample in a study of cytomegalovirus exposure and HLA in healthy donors. Only in-frame clones appear in the TCRdb table, and some are missing; sequencing was by immunoSEQ multiplex PCR. The table lists some 95,000 clones, around four fifths of them singletons. Sequencing used PBMCs. The receptors derive from a woman aged 40 to 50 in good health and CMV-seropositive. CDR3s include the opening cysteine and the closing phenylalanine or tryptophan. Each record gives: V gene, clone size, D gene, J gene, CDR3 protein, CDR3 DNA. D genes are given only for firm matches. The size of a clone is reported for some rows only, either as once, few or many, or as a class for expanded clones.

v_gene: TRBV19
abundance: once
d_gene: TRBD2
j_gene: TRBJ2-7
CDR3aa: CASSGGLAGVYEQYF
CDR3nt: TGTGCCAGTAGTGGAGGACTAGCGGGGGTTTACGAGCAGTACTTC

v_gene: TRBV5-1
abundance: .
d_gene: .
j_gene: TRBJ2-1
CDR3aa: CASSGGSGTVYNEQFF
CDR3nt: TGCGCCAGCAGCGGGGGTTCCGGGACTGTCTACAATGAGCAGTTCTTC

v_gene: TRBV7-9
abundance: .
d_gene: .
j_gene: TRBJ2-3
CDR3aa: CASSPESDTQYF
CDR3nt: TGTGCCAGCAGCCCGGAGTCGGATACGCAGTATTTT

v_gene: TRBV5-1
abundance: .
d_gene: TRBD1
j_gene: TRBJ1-2
CDR3aa: CASSGGGLGYGYTF
CDR3nt: TGCGCCAGCAGCGGAGGGGGCTTGGGCTATGGCTACACCTTC

v_gene: TRBV15
abundance: .
d_gene: .
j_gene: TRBJ2-3
CDR3aa: CATSRDRGAGLGNTQYF
CDR3nt: TGTGCCACCAGCAGAGATCGAGGGGCGGGACTTGGTAATACGCAGTATTTT

v_gene: TRBV30
abundance: .
d_gene: .
j_gene: TRBJ1-3
CDR3aa: CAWTAAGDRSGNTIYF
CDR3nt: TGTGCCTGGACCGCAGCGGGAGACAGGTCTGGAAACACCATATATTTT

v_gene: TRBV5-6
abundance: .
d_gene: TRBD2
j_gene: TRBJ2-7
CDR3aa: CASSLVAGGYKNEQYF
CDR3nt: TGTGCCAGCAGCTTGGTTGCGGGAGGGTATAAGAACGAGCAGTACTTC

v_gene: TRBV4-2
abundance: few
d_gene: .
j_gene: TRBJ2-5
CDR3aa: CASSQDLGRETQYF
CDR3nt: TGTGCCAGCAGCCAAGATTTAGGGAGAGAGACCCAGTACTTC

v_gene: TRBV2
abundance: .
d_gene: .
j_gene: TRBJ2-1
CDR3aa: CASRDWSSYNEQFF
CDR3nt: TGTGCCAGCAGAGACTGGAGCTCCTACAATGAGCAGTTCTTC

v_gene: TRBV5-1
abundance: many
d_gene: TRBD2
j_gene: TRBJ2-7
CDR3aa: CASSPVGTSGSYEQYF
CDR3nt: TGCGCCAGCAGCCCCGTTGGGACTAGCGGGAGTTACGAGCAGTACTTC

v_gene: TRBV7-9
abundance: .
d_gene: TRBD2
j_gene: TRBJ2-1
CDR3aa: CASSSRGAGGDEQFF
CDR3nt: TGTGCCAGCAGCTCCCGGGGAGCGGGAGGGGATGAGCAGTTCTTC

v_gene: TRBV15
abundance: once
d_gene: TRBD2
j_gene: TRBJ2-1
CDR3aa: CATSRGSSGRISYNEQFF
CDR3nt: TGTGCCACCAGCAGAGGGTCCAGCGGGAGGATCTCCTACAATGAGCAGTTCTTC

v_gene: TRBV9
abundance: .
d_gene: .
j_gene: TRBJ1-1
CDR3aa: CASPAHRQMNTEAFF
CDR3nt: TGTGCCAGCCCGGCCCACCGACAGATGAACACTGAAGCTTTCTTT

v_gene: TRBV18
abundance: .
d_gene: .
j_gene: TRBJ1-2
CDR3aa: CASSGEPLNYGYTF
CDR3nt: TGTGCCAGCTCAGGGGAGCCATTAAACTATGGCTACACCTTC

v_gene: TRBV11-2
abundance: once
d_gene: .
j_gene: TRBJ2-7
CDR3aa: CACRAGGYEQYF
CDR3nt: TGTGCCTGTCGAGCTGGTGGCTACGAGCAGTACTTC

v_gene: TRBV6-6
abundance: few
d_gene: TRBD1
j_gene: TRBJ1-3
CDR3aa: CASSLGTGAVGNTIYF
CDR3nt: TGTGCCAGCAGCCTAGGGACAGGGGCCGTCGGAAACACCATATATTTT

v_gene: TRBV5-1
abundance: .
d_gene: .
j_gene: TRBJ1-1
CDR3aa: CASSSRGGMNTEAFF
CDR3nt: TGCGCCAGCAGTTCACGGGGGGGGATGAACACTGAAGCTTTCTTT

v_gene: TRBV4-1
abundance: .
d_gene: TRBD1
j_gene: TRBJ1-2
CDR3aa: CASSSRDRNYGYTF
CDR3nt: TGCGCCAGCAGCTCGCGGGACAGAAACTATGGCTACACCTTC

v_gene: TRBV28
abundance: .
d_gene: .
j_gene: TRBJ2-1
CDR3aa: CASSLRGALPYNEQFF
CDR3nt: TGTGCCAGCAGTTTACGAGGAGCGTTACCGTACAATGAGCAGTTCTTC

v_gene: TRBV19
abundance: few
d_gene: TRBD1
j_gene: TRBJ2-2
CDR3aa: CASSIARQGIDSGELFF
CDR3nt: TGTGCCAGTAGTATAGCTAGACAGGGGATTGACTCCGGGGAGCTGTTTTTT

v_gene: TRBV18
abundance: .
d_gene: TRBD1
j_gene: TRBJ2-5
CDR3aa: CASSRTGYQETQYF
CDR3nt: TGTGCCAGCTCACGGACAGGGTACCAAGAGACCCAGTACTTC

v_gene: TRBV10-3
abundance: few
d_gene: TRBD2
j_gene: TRBJ2-7
CDR3aa: CANRLTSGALYEQYF
CDR3nt: TGTGCCAATAGGTTGACTAGCGGGGCCCTCTACGAGCAGTACTTC

v_gene: TRBV15
abundance: .
d_gene: .
j_gene: TRBJ1-5
CDR3aa: CATSRDRAGPYSNQPQHF
CDR3nt: TGTGCCACCAGCAGAGATAGGGCAGGGCCTTATAGCAATCAGCCCCAGCATTTT

v_gene: TRBV30
abundance: .
d_gene: .
j_gene: TRBJ2-3
CDR3aa: CAWKVGAGDTQYF
CDR3nt: TGTGCCTGGAAAGTAGGGGCAGGAGATACGCAGTATTTT

v_gene: TRBV7-8
abundance: few
d_gene: TRBD2
j_gene: TRBJ2-3
CDR3aa: CASSLSGGAGDTQYF
CDR3nt: TGTGCCAGCAGCTTATCCGGGGGGGCGGGAGATACGCAGTATTTT

v_gene: TRBV5-1
abundance: .
d_gene: TRBD1
j_gene: TRBJ2-1
CDR3aa: CASSFRTGAGNEQFF
CDR3nt: TGCGCCAGCAGCTTCAGGACAGGGGCGGGAAATGAGCAGTTCTTC

v_gene: TRBV14
abundance: .
d_gene: TRBD2
j_gene: TRBJ2-5
CDR3aa: CASSQDPGLAGVRETQYF
CDR3nt: TGTGCCAGCAGCCAAGATCCGGGGTTAGCGGGAGTTAGAGAGACCCAGTACTTC

v_gene: TRBV5-4
abundance: .
d_gene: TRBD2
j_gene: TRBJ2-1
CDR3aa: CASSRGGRYNEQFF
CDR3nt: TGTGCCAGCAGCCGGGGGGGGAGATACAATGAGCAGTTCTTC

v_gene: TRBV5-1
abundance: .
d_gene: .
j_gene: TRBJ2-1
CDR3aa: CASSQDLAIDEQFF
CDR3nt: TGCGCCAGCAGCCAAGATCTAGCCATCGATGAGCAGTTCTTC